The 22 T cell receptor beta chains below come from one sample, sequenced in a study of response to subunit inactivated influenza vaccine. TCRdb fed the RT-PCR reads into MiXCR, producing one record per CDR3 protein. Found here are around 520,000 distinct CDR3 sequences, about 12% of them singletons; the top ten hold about 9.4%. Specimen: PBMCs from blood, collected on the day of vaccination. The receptors shown here come from a man aged 50 to 59 who received an inactivated influenza vaccine.

This clonotype was observed at least ten times. The chain recombines TRBV7-8 with TRBJ2-5; D is perhaps TRBD2 (5 bases). CDR1 is SGHVS, CDR2 FQNEAQ, per germline. V was pared by 1 base and J by 5 bases, with 14 bases between. The CDR3 sequence is 15 residues long. CDR3 loop: CASSLGRQWLETQYF. The CDR3 DNA is TGTGCCAGCAGCTTAGGGAGGCAGTGGTTGGAGACCCAGTACTTC.

A few counts support this clonotype. The chain employs TRBV20-1 and TRBJ2-7, with 8 nucleotides matching TRBD2. V trimming: 3 bases; J trimming: 3 bases; junction bases outside the gene matches: 7. This CDR3 comprises 14 residues. The germline V gene encodes CDR1 DFQATT and CDR2 SNEGSKA (reference sequence). The CDR3 DNA reads as TGCAGTGCTAGTTCTGGGACTAGGCGCTACGAGCAGTACTTC. This gives the protein CSASSGTRRYEQYF.

This clonotype was detected a few times. The V gene is TRBV7-9, the J gene TRBJ2-1; 7 bases are shared with TRBD1. This CDR3 is built from 14 residues. The V gene end was trimmed by 3 bases and the J gene end by 6 bases; junction bases not matched to a gene: 5. CDR1 is SEHNR and CDR2 is FQNEAQ in the germline V gene (reference sequence). Here the CDR3 DNA reads TGTGCCAGCAGCTTTTCAGGGGGTGGCAATGAGCAGTTCTTC. This translates into CASSFSGGGNEQFF.

This clonotype was detected ten times or more. The chain joins TRBV2 to TRBJ1-5; 7 bases match TRBD1. The CDR3 covers 14 residues. Per the germline V gene, CDR1 is SNHLY and CDR2 is FYNNEI. The V and J ends lost 8 bases and 3 bases, in that order; junction bases with no gene match: 7. CDR3 in amino acids: CASRSGGYNQPQHF. CDR3 nucleotides: TGTGCCAGCCGGTCAGGGGGTTACAATCAGCCCCAGCATTTT.

A remark on this clonotype: Being one base from a much bigger clone, this may be a read error. V is TRBV12-3 or TRBV12-4 and J is TRBJ2-4, with D possibly being TRBD1 or TRBD2 (5 bases each). The CDR3 runs 12 residues. CDR3 nucleotides: TGTGCCAGCAGTTCTAGCACGGACATTCAGTGCTTC. It translates to CASSSSTDIQCF.

The CDR3 DNA is TGCAGCGTTGGCGGGACATCTCAGGCAGATACGCAGTATTTT. Protein sequence: CSVGGTSQADTQYF. The rearrangement links TRBV29-1 to TRBJ2-3; D is perhaps TRBD1 or TRBD2 (6 bases each). Trimming left V 4 bases short and J 4 bases short, with 15 bases between. CDR1 is SQVTM, CDR2 ANQGSEA, per germline. The CDR3 loop spans 14 amino acids.

V and J are TRBV7-6 and TRBJ2-1, with D possibly matching TRBD2 (5 bases). The CDR3 is 17 amino acids. With 4 bases removed from V and 0 bases from J, the gap between germline ends came to 16 bases. Germline CDR1 and CDR2: SGHVS and FNYEAQ. The CDR3 loop reads CASSSPSHSSSYNEQFF. The CDR3 coding sequence is TGTGCCAGCAGCTCACCTAGCCACTCGAGCTCCTACAATGAGCAGTTCTTC.

This clonotype has more than one count but fewer than ten. The chain carries TRBV7-8 and TRBJ2-7; 8 positions agree with TRBD1. CDR3 size: 13 residues. The V gene's germline CDR1 is SGHVS and CDR2 FQNEAQ. J gave up 6 bases and V 5 bases, and 6 bases lay outside the gene matches. This chain's CDR3 is CASSRQGWVEQYF. CDR3 sequence (DNA): TGTGCCAGCAGCCGACAGGGGTGGGTCGAGCAGTACTTC. The full variable domain, completed using reference TRBV7-8 and TRBJ2-7, is GAGVSQSPRYKVAKRGQDVALRCDPISGHVSLFWYQQALGQGPEFLTYFQNEAQLDKSGLPSDRFFAERPEGSVSTLKIQRTQQEDSAVYLCASSRQGWVEQYFGPGTRLTVT.

This clonotype showed up just a few times. This chain joins TRBV6-2 or TRBV6-3 and TRBJ1-2, with TRBD1 matching over 7 bases. Unmatched junction bases numbered 9, after V lost 6 bases and J lost 2 bases. The CDR3 consists of 15 residues. From germline, CDR1 is MNHEY and CDR2 SVGEGT. The chain's CDR3 is CASRPDRERNYGYTF. The DNA of the CDR3 is TGTGCCAGCAGGCCCGACAGGGAACGGAACTATGGCTACACCTTC.

This rearrangement joins TRBV3-1 to TRBJ2-7, with a possible D match to TRBD2 (6 bases). Trimming removed 8 bases from V and 3 bases from J, with 8 bases in between. The CDR3 runs 11 residues. Germline V lookup: CDR1 LGHDT, CDR2 YNNKEL (reference sequence). The CDR3 spells CASASDYEQYF. CDR3 bases: TGTGCCAGCGCTAGCGACTACGAGCAGTACTTC.

This clonotype was picked up a small number of times. The chain joins TRBV5-1 to TRBJ2-3; D not resolved. CDR1 is SGHRS, CDR2 YFSETQ, per germline. There are 14 residues in the CDR3. Trimming left V 2 bases short and J 2 bases short, with 9 bases between. CDR3 loop: CASSLGRNTDTQYF. CDR3 bases: TGCGCCAGCAGCTTAGGACGGAACACAGATACGCAGTATTTT.

This clonotype was counted only a few times. The chain couples TRBV4-3 to TRBJ2-7, with 10 bases lining up with TRBD1. The CDR3 runs to 15 residues. V dropped 5 bases and J dropped 3; count of bases not matched to a gene: 7. Germline V CDR1 and CDR2: LGHNA, YSLEER. The DNA for the CDR3 is TGCGCCAGCAGCTACGGGACAGGGGCTTACTACGAGCAGTACTTC. Protein: CASSYGTGAYYEQYF.

The CDR3 DNA reads TGTGCCAGCAGAAACCCACAGGGAGAGGGTACAGATACGCAGTATTTT. Residues: CASRNPQGEGTDTQYF. The chain uses TRBV7-9 and TRBJ2-3; a weak D match, TRBD1 (6 bases). The CDR3 consists of 16 residues. Trimming cost V 6 bases and J 3 bases, with 19 bases left between them. Germline assignment: CDR1 SEHNR and CDR2 FQNEAQ (reference sequence). Full variable domain (missing parts from reference TRBV7-9 and TRBJ2-3): DTGVSQNPRHKITKRGQNVTFRCDPISEHNRLYWYRQTLGQGPEFLTYFQNEAQLEKSRLLSDRFSAERPKGSFSTLEIQRTEQGDSAMYLCASRNPQGEGTDTQYFGPGTRLTVL.

This clonotype was observed a handful of times. The chain joins TRBV20-1 to TRBJ2-7; D ambiguous. V was cut by 3 bases and J by 4 bases, with 13 bases left in between. Germline V lookup: CDR1 DFQATT, CDR2 SNEGSKA (reference sequence). The CDR3 extends over 13 amino acids. The chain's CDR3 is CSASRPGRYEQYF. DNA for the CDR3: TGCAGTGCTAGTCGTCCCGGTAGATACGAGCAGTACTTC.

This clonotype was observed many times. This chain connects TRBV11-1 to TRBJ1-1, with D unresolved. CDR3 length: 18 residues. Germline CDR1 and CDR2: SGHAT and FQDESV (reference sequence). Trimming removed 2 bases at V and 0 bases at J, with 19 bases between. In DNA form, the CDR3 reads TGTGCCAGCAGCTTACGAAGGGTAAACCAACTAATGAACACTGAAGCTTTCTTT. It codes for CASSLRRVNQLMNTEAFF.

CDR3 region: CASSEGNVLTF. CDR3 nucleotide sequence: TGTGCCAGCAGTGAGGGAAACGTCCTGACTTTC. The rearrangement joins TRBV2 to TRBJ2-6; D is uncertain. Trimming removed 3 bases from V and 10 bases from J, with 4 bases in between. Germline V gene lookup returns CDR1 SNHLY and CDR2 FYNNEI. The CDR3 is made up of 11 amino acids.

The genes are TRBV28 and TRBJ2-5; TRBD2 agrees at 8 bases. V lost 6 bases, J lost 5 bases, and 5 bases stayed unmatched. The germline V gene has CDR1 MDHEN and CDR2 SYDVKM. CDR3 length equals 13 residues. DNA for the CDR3: TGTGCCAGCAGCATTAGCGGGACGGAGACCCAGTACTTC. Amino acid sequence: CASSISGTETQYF.

This clonotype was found a few times. The V gene is TRBV20-1, the J gene TRBJ2-5; perhaps TRBD1 as D (6 bases). CDR3 length: 14 amino acids. CDR1 DFQATT and CDR2 SNEGSKA come from the germline V gene (reference sequence). The germline V and J ends were trimmed by 2 bases and 4 bases, with 14 bases remaining between them. The CDR3 DNA follows: TGCAGTGCTAGAACAGGGAGCCAGCCAGAGACCCAGTACTTC. Protein sequence: CSARTGSQPETQYF.

V gene TRBV20-1 combines with J gene TRBJ2-7, with TRBD1 as a possible D gene (6 bases). The CDR3 spans 15 residues. CDR1 is DFQATT and CDR2 is SNEGSKA in the germline V gene (reference sequence). V lost 1 base and J lost 3, with 16 bases in between. The CDR3 sequence is CSARAQGTSLYEQYF. The CDR3 nucleotides are TGCAGTGCTAGAGCCCAGGGGACAAGTCTCTACGAGCAGTACTTC.

The rearrangement joins TRBV7-2 to TRBJ2-1; possible D gene TRBD2, 7 bases. CDR1 and CDR2 (germline): SGHTA, FQGNSA. The germline V and J ends were trimmed by 3 bases and 7 bases, with 13 bases remaining between them. The CDR3 runs 14 residues. The CDR3 here is CASSLPGGRNEQFF. In nucleotides, the CDR3 is TGTGCCAGCAGCTTGCCCGGGGGGCGTAATGAGCAGTTCTTC.

The sample holds many counts of this clonotype. The chain is built from TRBV20-1 and TRBJ2-1, with TRBD1 matching 7 bases. The trim removed 6 bases at V and 4 bases at J, leaving 12 bases unmatched. This CDR3 comprises 15 residues. The germline V gene encodes CDR1 DFQATT and CDR2 SNEGSKA (reference sequence). In nucleotides, the CDR3 is TGCAGTGCAACCCTAGGGGACAGACAATACAATGAGCAGTTCTTC. Translation: CSATLGDRQYNEQFF.

Here the CDR3 reads CASRPAGAGYEQYF. DNA for the CDR3: TGTGCCAGCAGGCCTGCAGGGGCCGGCTACGAGCAGTACTTC. This chain connects TRBV28 to TRBJ2-7; possibly TRBD1 for D (6 bases). Trimming took off 6 bases at V and 3 bases at J, with 15 bases between the two ends. The germline V gene encodes CDR1 MDHEN and CDR2 SYDVKM. CDR3 size: 14 residues.